Shown below are 31 T cell receptor beta chains from a single sample sequenced in a study of blood T cells in healthy people across ages. The second PCR ran roughly 6 to 11 cycles with a sample-barcoded 5' primer and J-beta primers. Via MiXCR, TCRdb re-called the 5' RACE reads, giving one row per CDR3 protein. The sample records about 730,000 distinct CDR3 sequences, approximately 43% being singletons. Sequenced input: blood. The source is a woman between 55 and 75 years old in good health.

The chain carries TRBV6-4 and TRBJ1-4, with D possibly TRBD1 on 6 matching bases. The germline V gene encodes CDR1 MRHNA and CDR2 SNTAGT. This CDR3 has 15 residues. Trimming took 6 bases from V and 8 from J, leaving 19 bases between them. The CDR3 sequence is CASSPLGLTGEKLFF. The CDR3 DNA follows: TGTGCCAGCAGCCCTCTTGGGCTTACAGGGGAAAAACTGTTTTTT.

This rearrangement joins TRBV4-1 to TRBJ1-2; D may be TRBD1 (5 bases). Per germline, CDR1 MGHRA and CDR2 YSYEKL. This CDR3 contains 14 residues. With 7 bases removed from V and 1 base from J, the gap between germline ends came to 13 bases. The CDR3 DNA sequence: TGCGCCAGCAACCGGGACGACAGTAACTATGGCTACACCTTC. Its protein is CASNRDDSNYGYTF.

V and J are TRBV18 and TRBJ2-5; 7 bases fit TRBD2. The V and J ends lost 6 bases and 1 base, in that order; junction bases with no gene match: 11. Germline V CDR1 and CDR2: KGHSH, LQKENI. The CDR3 has 16 residues. This chain's CDR3 is CASSPGTNGTQETQYF. Here the CDR3 DNA reads TGTGCCAGCTCTCCCGGGACTAACGGAACCCAAGAGACCCAGTACTTC.

J is TRBJ2-2 and V is TRBV4-1; D is unclear. This CDR3 comprises 18 residues. Trimming stripped 0 bases from V and 2 bases from J, with 16 bases between. CDR1 is MGHRA, CDR2 YSYEKL, per germline. The CDR3 sequence: CASSQELGPPLNTGELFF. The CDR3 DNA reads as TGCGCCAGCAGCCAAGAGCTTGGCCCTCCCCTTAACACCGGGGAGCTGTTTTTT.

This sequence joins TRBV12-5 and TRBJ2-3; TRBD2 matches at 7 bases. The germline V gene has CDR1 LGHNT and CDR2 FRNRAP. The CDR3 loop spans 13 amino acids. Trimming at V came to 7 bases and at J to 3 bases, leaving 4 bases not matched to a gene. The CDR3 region is CASVAAGTDTQYF. The CDR3 DNA is TGTGCTAGTGTCGCAGCGGGAACAGATACGCAGTATTTT.

About this clonotype: It is likely a read error, because the conserved phenylalanine at the end of the CDR3 is missing. This chain's CDR3 is CASSLGTYFEKLFC. DNA of the CDR3: TGTGCCAGCAGCTTAGGGACATATTTTGAAAAACTGTTTTGT. This rearrangement joins TRBV7-2 to TRBJ1-4; TRBD1 might be the D (5 bases). Germline CDR1 and CDR2: SGHTA and FQGNSA. The CDR3 extends over 14 amino acids. Trimming shortened V by 1 base and J by 7 bases, and 10 bases separated the two germline ends.

The chain combines TRBV7-2 with TRBJ2-7; perhaps TRBD1 as D (6 bases). V was trimmed by 5 bases and J by 6 bases, leaving 17 bases between them. CDR3 length: 14 residues. CDR1 and CDR2 (germline): SGHTA, FQGNSA. CDR3 DNA sequence: TGTGCCAGCAGCCCCTATCGACAGGTAGGCGAGCAGTACTTC. Protein: CASSPYRQVGEQYF. Combining the CDR3 with reference TRBV7-2 and TRBJ2-7 gives the whole variable domain GAGVSQSPSNKVTEKGKDVELRCDPISGHTALYWYRQSLGQGLEFLIYFQGNSAPDKSGLPSDRFSAERTGGSVSTLTIQRTQQEDSAVYLCASSPYRQVGEQYFGPGTRLTVT.

The V call is TRBV6-5, the J call TRBJ2-5; D is unresolved. The CDR3 length is 14 residues. V was clipped by 7 bases and J by 2 bases, with 14 bases between them. Germline V CDR1 and CDR2: MNHEY, SVGAGI. CDR3 sequence: CASNARALQETQYF. The CDR3 DNA follows: TGTGCCAGCAACGCTCGGGCATTACAAGAGACCCAGTACTTC.

The CDR3 sequence: CSVAEKQIYEQYF. The CDR3 nucleotides are TGCAGCGTTGCAGAAAAACAGATCTACGAGCAGTACTTC. J is TRBJ2-7 and V is TRBV29-1, with D uncertain. Germline-derived CDR1 and CDR2 are SQVTM and ANQGSEA. The CDR3 totals 13 residues. Trimming took off 4 bases at V and 3 bases at J, with 13 bases between the two ends.

The chain joins TRBV5-1 to TRBJ1-1; D gene uncertain. V lost 0 bases and J 1 base, leaving 16 bases between the germline ends. Germline CDR1 SGHRS, CDR2 YFSETQ. The CDR3 contains 17 residues. The CDR3 protein is CASSLGAVGPANTEAFF. CDR3 DNA sequence: TGCGCCAGCAGCTTGGGGGCGGTTGGACCAGCGAACACTGAAGCTTTCTTT.

CDR3 nucleotide sequence: TGTGCCAGCAACCTAGCAGCTAACTATGGCTACACCTTC. Its protein product is CASNLAANYGYTF. This chain joins TRBV7-9 and TRBJ1-2; the D is unclear. The CDR3 covers 13 residues. The germline CDR1 and CDR2 sequences are SEHNR and FQNEAQ (reference sequence). Deletions cut 7 bases from V and 0 bases from J, with 9 bases between.

Worth noting for this clonotype: Because the CDR3 is missing its conserved closing phenylalanine or tryptophan, this is likely a read error. J is TRBJ1-2 and V is TRBV29-1, with 9 nucleotides matching TRBD1. V lost 6 bases, J lost 5 bases, and 13 bases stayed unmatched. The CDR3 has 15 residues. Per germline, CDR1 SQVTM and CDR2 ANQGSEA. The CDR3 nucleotides are TGCAGCGTACAACCCGGGACAGGGTGGAGGTATGGCTACACCTCC. It is translated as CSVQPGTGWRYGYTS.

This sequence joins TRBV12-3 or TRBV12-4 and TRBJ1-5; D not resolved. The CDR3 is 14 residues long. V was shortened by 2 bases and J by 4 bases, with 9 bases between the two germline ends. CDR3 in amino acids: CASSLRALNQPQHF. CDR3 sequence (DNA): TGTGCCAGCAGTTTAAGGGCGCTAAATCAGCCCCAGCATTTT.

This clonotype was counted at least ten times. CDR3 protein: CASSLAGAEYNEQFF. The CDR3, as DNA: TGCGCCAGCAGCTTAGCGGGAGCCGAGTACAATGAGCAGTTCTTC. The V and J genes are TRBV5-1 and TRBJ2-1; 8 bases map to TRBD2. Germline loops: CDR1 SGHRS, CDR2 YFSETQ. The CDR3 totals 15 residues. The V gene end was trimmed by 2 bases and the J gene end by 4 bases; junction bases not matched to a gene: 5.

The table lists this clonotype with a few counts. The V gene is TRBV12-3 or TRBV12-4, the J gene TRBJ2-7, with TRBD2 matching 9 bases. V was pared by 5 bases and J by 3 bases, with 8 bases of the junction left unmatched. The CDR3 runs to 15 residues. The CDR3 DNA follows: TGTGCCAGCAGTACGAAACTAGCGGGTCGCTACGAGCAGTACTTC. Its protein product is CASSTKLAGRYEQYF.

The V and J genes are TRBV7-2 and TRBJ1-1, with a weak D call TRBD1 (5 bases). The germline V and J ends were trimmed by 5 bases and 1 base, with 14 bases remaining between them. This CDR3 contains 15 residues. The germline V gene encodes CDR1 SGHTA and CDR2 FQGNSA. The CDR3 DNA is TGTGCCAGCAGCGTTCACGGGGGAGAGAACACTGAAGCTTTCTTT. Translating it yields CASSVHGGENTEAFF.

This clonotype was observed many times. The rearrangement uses TRBV29-1 and TRBJ2-2, with 12 positions matching TRBD1. Germline CDR1 and CDR2: SQVTM and ANQGSEA. V lost 6 bases and J lost 5; bases outside the gene matches: 7. There are 15 residues in the CDR3. Here the CDR3 DNA reads TGCAGCGTGAAAGTGGGACAGGGGGCTACCGGGGAGCTGTTTTTT. Its protein is CSVKVGQGATGELFF.

For the CDR3, the DNA is TGTGCCAGTAGTATTCCTGAATCACCCCTCCACTTT. Its protein product is CASSIPESPLHF. The V and J genes are TRBV19 and TRBJ1-6, with D unresolved. The germline V gene encodes CDR1 LNHDA and CDR2 SQIVND (reference sequence). The CDR3 is 12 amino acids. Trimming removed 3 bases from V and 10 bases from J, with 7 bases in between.

V usage is TRBV27 and J usage is TRBJ2-5, with TRBD2 matching 11 bases. This CDR3 contains 16 residues. Trimming cost V 3 bases and J 0 bases; bases outside gene matches: 3. Germline V gene lookup returns CDR1 MNHEY and CDR2 SMNVEV (reference sequence). The CDR3: CASSLGLAEYQETQYF. The DNA for the CDR3 is TGTGCCAGCAGTTTGGGACTAGCGGAGTACCAAGAGACCCAGTACTTC.

V usage is TRBV29-1 and J usage is TRBJ1-1; D is ambiguous. The V gene lost 4 bases and the J gene lost 0 bases, with 6 bases spanning the gap. CDR1 and CDR2 from the germline V gene are SQVTM and ANQGSEA. The CDR3 extends over 12 amino acids. The CDR3 DNA reads TGCAGCGTTGGGACTTTGAACACTGAAGCTTTCTTT. Protein: CSVGTLNTEAFF. The entire variable domain, with the rest obtained from reference TRBV29-1 and TRBJ1-1, is as follows: SAVISQKPSRDICQRGTSLTIQCQVDSQVTMMFWYRQQPGQSLTLIATANQGSEATYESGFVIDKFPISRPNLTFSTLTVSNMSPEDSSIYLCSVGTLNTEAFFGQGTRLTVV.

This clonotype has at least ten counts. The rearrangement links TRBV29-1 to TRBJ2-5, with 7 bases lining up with TRBD1. This CDR3 has 14 residues. With 4 bases clipped from V and 2 bases from J, the junction kept 7 bases outside the gene matches. CDR1 and CDR2 from the germline V gene are SQVTM and ANQGSEA. CDR3 sequence: CSVGQGDGQETQYF. In nucleotides, the CDR3 is TGCAGCGTTGGCCAGGGGGATGGTCAAGAGACCCAGTACTTC.

V usage is TRBV20-1 and J usage is TRBJ2-5; D may correspond to TRBD1 or TRBD2 (5 bases each). The germline gives CDR1 DFQATT, CDR2 SNEGSKA (reference sequence). This CDR3 contains 14 residues. With 4 bases removed from V and 2 bases from J, the gap between germline ends came to 14 bases. Here the CDR3 reads CSATGGSPQETQYF. The CDR3 DNA follows: TGCAGTGCTACTGGGGGATCCCCTCAAGAGACCCAGTACTTC.

V gene TRBV7-6 combines with J gene TRBJ2-5; TRBD1 agrees at 8 bases. The V gene end was trimmed by 5 bases and the J gene end by 5 bases; junction bases not matched to a gene: 7. The CDR3 is made up of 14 amino acids. The germline V gene encodes CDR1 SGHVS and CDR2 FNYEAQ. The CDR3 reads CASSENRGRETQYF. The CDR3 DNA follows: TGTGCCAGCAGCGAAAACAGGGGGAGGGAGACCCAGTACTTC.

Details on this clonotype: A clone one base away is much larger, so this may be a read error. The V and J genes are TRBV9 and TRBJ2-5; unclear D gene. The CDR3 extends over 13 amino acids. Germline assignment: CDR1 SGDLS and CDR2 YYNGEE. The CDR3 nucleotides read TGTGCCAGCAGCTCCCGGTCTTTAGAGGCCCAGTACTTC. Its translation is CASSSRSLEAQYF.

On this clonotype: A single base separates this from a much larger clone, so it may be a read error. The rearrangement joins TRBV2 to TRBJ2-7; the match to TRBD2 covers 13 bases. Trimming took 6 bases from V and 7 from J; bases not matched to a gene: 9. Germline V gene sequence: CDR1 SNHLY, CDR2 FYNNEI. The CDR3 has 15 amino acids. The CDR3 bases are TGTGCCAGCAGACTAGCGGGAGGGCCGGAAAATGAGCAGTACTTC. Translation: CASRLAGGPENEQYF.

This clonotype was detected only a few times. The chain links TRBV7-2 to TRBJ2-5; the match to TRBD2 covers 7 bases. Germline values: CDR1 SGHTA, CDR2 FQGNSA. The CDR3 totals 15 residues. Losses at the gene ends were 3 bases for V and 4 bases for J; bases not matched to a gene: 8. CDR3 DNA: TGTGCCAGCAGCTTCAACGCGGGAGAAGGAGAGACCCAGTACTTC. Translation gives CASSFNAGEGETQYF. The whole variable domain, remainder taken from reference TRBV7-2 and TRBJ2-5, is GAGVSQSPSNKVTEKGKDVELRCDPISGHTALYWYRQSLGQGLEFLIYFQGNSAPDKSGLPSDRFSAERTGGSVSTLTIQRTQQEDSAVYLCASSFNAGEGETQYFGPGTRLLVL.

The V gene is TRBV20-1, the J gene TRBJ2-4, with 7 bases that match TRBD2. The ends lost 3 bases at V and 5 bases at J; junction bases unmatched: 4. CDR3 length: 13 amino acids. Germline CDR1 is DFQATT and CDR2 is SNEGSKA (reference sequence). CDR3 nucleotides: TGCAGTGCTAGGGCGGCGGGGGAAAACATTCAGTACTTC. Amino acids: CSARAAGENIQYF.

With respect to this clonotype: At one boundary the junction diverges from the germline segment, which might be a read error. CDR3 sequence (DNA): TGTGCCGGCAGGCAACAACGGACAGGCCCCCACGACGAGCAGTACTTC. Residues: CAGRQQRTGPHDEQYF. The chain recombines TRBV3-1 with TRBJ2-4, with 7 bases that match TRBD1. The DNA matches TRBJ2-7 better at its end, which makes the J call doubtful. This CDR3 has 16 residues. Germline V gene lookup returns CDR1 LGHDT and CDR2 YNNKEL (reference sequence).

The table lists this clonotype with a few counts. This chain links TRBV4-2 with TRBJ2-7; D is possibly TRBD2 (7 bases). There are 14 residues in the CDR3. The V gene lost 1 base and the J gene lost 5 bases, with 12 bases spanning the gap. Looked up from germline, CDR1 is LGHNA and CDR2 is YNFKEQ. The CDR3 nucleotides are TGTGCCAGCAGCCAAGTAGGGGGGGAAAACGAGCAGTACTTC. It is translated as CASSQVGGENEQYF.

This clonotype has only a few counts. This chain connects TRBV12-3 or TRBV12-4 to TRBJ1-6; no definite D call. CDR3 length: 13 residues. Deletions cut 5 bases from V and 8 bases from J, with 10 bases between. The CDR3 here is CASSVLADSPLHF. CDR3 nucleotides: TGTGCCAGCAGTGTACTAGCTGATTCACCCCTCCACTTT.

Remarks on this clonotype: Its ends do not fully match the called genes, so a read error is possible. CDR3 residues: CASSFLTATGGLFF. The DNA of the CDR3 is TGTGCCAGCAGCTTTCTGACAGCCACCGGGGGGCTGTTTTTT. V gene TRBV7-3 combines with J gene TRBJ2-2; D perhaps matches TRBD2 (6 bases). CDR1 SGHTA and CDR2 FQGTGA come from the germline V gene. The CDR3 loop spans 14 amino acids.